This entry is about one T cell receptor (beta chain). The data derive from a study of cytomegalovirus exposure and HLA in healthy donors. Germline trimming cut 3 bases from V and 5 bases from J; bases unmatched to any gene: 10. Germline CDR1 reads SNHLY; CDR2 reads FYNNEI. This CDR3 has 16 amino acids. A multiplex PCR was run with 60 Vbeta primers and 13 Jbeta primers. Clones were sequenced by immunoSEQ multiplex PCR, and TCRdb holds only the in-frame ones, with some missing. This table has about 160,000 clones, around four fifths appearing once. The J gene is TRBJ2-5, the V gene TRBV2; TRBD2 aligns across 9 bases. The sample consisted of PBMCs. This receptor was taken from a woman aged 18-29 years in good health and CMV-seronegative. CDR3 loop: CASSEGSGGARETQYF. In DNA form, the CDR3 reads TGTGCCAGCAGTGAGGGTAGCGGGGGTGCCCGGGAGACCCAGTACTTC. The variable domain in full, with the rest retrieved from reference TRBV2 and TRBJ2-5, is EPEVTQTPSHQVTQMGQEVILRCVPISNHLYFYWYRQILGQKVEFLVSFYNNEISEKSEIFDDQFSVERPDGSNFTLKIRSTKLEDSAMYFCASSEGSGGARETQYFGPGTRLLVL.